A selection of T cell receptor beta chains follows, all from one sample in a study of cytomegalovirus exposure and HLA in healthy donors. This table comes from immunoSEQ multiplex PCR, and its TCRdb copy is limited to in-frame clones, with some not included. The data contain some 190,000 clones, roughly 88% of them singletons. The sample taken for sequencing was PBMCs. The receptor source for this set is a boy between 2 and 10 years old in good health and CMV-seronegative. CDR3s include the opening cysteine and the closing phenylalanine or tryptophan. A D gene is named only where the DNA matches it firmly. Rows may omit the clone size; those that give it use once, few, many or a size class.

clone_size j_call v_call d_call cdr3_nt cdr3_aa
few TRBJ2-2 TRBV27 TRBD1 TGTGCCAGCAGTCGGGACAGGGGGGCCGGGGAGCTGTTTTTT CASSRDRGAGELFF
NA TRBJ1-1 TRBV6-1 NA TGTGCCAGCAGCCGGGTGGTACAGGGGAACACTGAAGCTTTCTTT CASSRVVQGNTEAFF
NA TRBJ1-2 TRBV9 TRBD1 TGTGCCAGCAGCGTAGGAACAGGGGCTAACTATGGCTACACCTTC CASSVGTGANYGYTF
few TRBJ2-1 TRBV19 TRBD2 TGTGCCAGTAGCATCGGGACTAGCCGCAATGAGCAGTTCTTC CASSIGTSRNEQFF
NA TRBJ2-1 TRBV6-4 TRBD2 TGTGCCAGCAGTGCCTCCCCACTAGCGGGAGCGGTAGGTGAGCAGTTCTTC CASSASPLAGAVGEQFF
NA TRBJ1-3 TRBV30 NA TGTGCCTGGTTGCCCCGGGGGGCTATTGGAAACACCATATATTTT CAWLPRGAIGNTIYF
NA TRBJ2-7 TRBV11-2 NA TGTGCCAGCAGCCTACCCTATCCCTCCGAGCAGTACTTC CASSLPYPSEQYF
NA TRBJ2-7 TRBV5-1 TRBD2 TGCGCCAGCAGCTCCGGACTAGCGGGAGGCCCCCCCCACGAGCAGTACTTC CASSSGLAGGPPHEQYF
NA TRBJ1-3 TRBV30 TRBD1 TGTGCCTGGAGTGTTTCTAGGACAGGCCGACAATTTGGAAACACCATATATTTT CAWSVSRTGRQFGNTIYF
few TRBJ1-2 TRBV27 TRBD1 TGTGCCAGCAGTTTGGGAAACAGGGGCGGCTACACCTTC CASSLGNRGGYTF
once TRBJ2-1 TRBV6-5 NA TGTGCCAGCAGTTATGAGGCTTCGGGAGATGGGCAGTTCTTC CASSYEASGDGQFF
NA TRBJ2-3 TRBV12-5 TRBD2 TGTGCTAGTGGACGGGACGGACTAGCGAGCACAGATACGCAGTATTTT CASGRDGLASTDTQYF
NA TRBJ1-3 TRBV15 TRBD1 TGTGCCACCAGCAGCCAAGACAGGGGGTATGGAAACACCATATATTTT CATSSQDRGYGNTIYF
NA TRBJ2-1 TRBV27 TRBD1 TGTGCCAGCAGCTCCCAGGGGGCCTACAATGAGCAGTTCTTC CASSSQGAYNEQFF
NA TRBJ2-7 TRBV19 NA TGTGCCAGTAGTTTGGCTCTAGCGAGCTACGAGCAGTACTTC CASSLALASYEQYF
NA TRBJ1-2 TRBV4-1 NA TGCGCCAGCAGCCAACAGGGACTTAACTATGGCTACACCTTC CASSQQGLNYGYTF
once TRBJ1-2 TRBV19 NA TGTGCCAGTCGTCGGACAGTTCTTAACTATGGCTACACCTTC CASRRTVLNYGYTF
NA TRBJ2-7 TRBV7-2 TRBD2 TGTGCCAGCAGCCAAGCGACGACTAGCGGGAGTTACGAGCAGTACTTC CASSQATTSGSYEQYF
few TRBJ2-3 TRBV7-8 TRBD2 TGTGCCAGCAGCTTAGAACTAGCGGGAGGGCCCACAGATACGCAGTATTTT CASSLELAGGPTDTQYF
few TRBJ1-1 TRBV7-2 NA TGTGCCAGCAGCATCAGGGGAAACACTGAAGCTTTCTTT CASSIRGNTEAFF
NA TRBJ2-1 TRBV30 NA TGTGCCTGGAGTGTACAAGGGGCACCGCTAAATGAGCAGTTCTTC CAWSVQGAPLNEQFF
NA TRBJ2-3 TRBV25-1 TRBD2 TGTGCCAGCAGTGAAGGGGGGGAGAATCCGACAGATACGCAGTATTTT CASSEGGENPTDTQYF
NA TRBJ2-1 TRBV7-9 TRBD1 TGTGCCAGCAGCTTAGGAGGACAGGGGGGGAATGAGCAGTTCTTC CASSLGGQGGNEQFF
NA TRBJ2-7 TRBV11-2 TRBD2 TGTGCCAGCAGCCGGGTAGCGGGAGGGCCCGAGCAGTACTTC CASSRVAGGPEQYF
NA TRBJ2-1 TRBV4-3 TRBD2 TGCGCCAGCAGCGGAAGACTAGCGGGAGGGCCCCATGAGCAGTTCTTC CASSGRLAGGPHEQFF
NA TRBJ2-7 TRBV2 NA TGTGCCAGCAGATTAACCGACAGTTACGAGCAGTACTTC CASRLTDSYEQYF
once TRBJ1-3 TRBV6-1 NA TGTGCCAGCAGTCGCGACAGGTTATCAGGAAACACCATATATTTT CASSRDRLSGNTIYF
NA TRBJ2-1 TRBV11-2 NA TGTGCCAGCAGCTCCTTACAGGGGGGGAAAGGCAATGAGCAGTTCTTC CASSSLQGGKGNEQFF
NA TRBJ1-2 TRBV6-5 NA TGTGCCAGCAGCTCGACGGGGGGTCGCTACACCTTC CASSSTGGRYTF
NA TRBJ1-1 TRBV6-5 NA TGTGCCAGCAGTTACGAGAGGAACACTGAAGCTTTCTTT CASSYERNTEAFF
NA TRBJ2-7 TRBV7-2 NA TGTGCCAGCAGCTCCCGTGGGGGGATGAGCTACGAGCAGTACTTC CASSSRGGMSYEQYF
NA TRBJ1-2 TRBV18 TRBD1 TGTGCCAGCTCACCAGGTCAGGGGGGATCGGGCTACACCTTC CASSPGQGGSGYTF
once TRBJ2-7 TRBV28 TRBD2 TGTGCCAGCAGTCCTGAAAAACTAGCGGGAGGGTCCTACGAGCAGTACTTC CASSPEKLAGGSYEQYF
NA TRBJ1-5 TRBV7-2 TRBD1 TGTGCCAGCAGCTTAGCTCCCGGGACAGGGGGCAATCAGCCCCAGCATTTT CASSLAPGTGGNQPQHF
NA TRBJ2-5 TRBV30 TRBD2 TGTGCCTGGAGGCCCGGAGCGGGAGGGGTTGGGACCCAGTACTTC CAWRPGAGGVGTQYF
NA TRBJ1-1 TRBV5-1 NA TGCGCCAGCAGCCCCCCCGGGGTTGTTCGTACTGAAGCTTTCTTT CASSPPGVVRTEAFF
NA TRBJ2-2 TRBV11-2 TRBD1 TGTGCCAGCAGCTTAGATCAGGGGGCTAGTGGCACCGGGGAGCTGTTTTTT CASSLDQGASGTGELFF
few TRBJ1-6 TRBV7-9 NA TGTGCCAGCAGCTCCGGGCCAAGGGGGACAAATTCACCCCTCCACTTT CASSSGPRGTNSPLHF
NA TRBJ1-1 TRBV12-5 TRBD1 TGTGCTAGTGGTTTGGTACCAGGGGGGTTAATGAACACTGAAGCTTTCTTT CASGLVPGGLMNTEAFF
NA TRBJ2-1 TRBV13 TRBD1 TGTGCCAGCAGCCTACAGGGGAGTAGCGACAATGAGCAGTTCTTC CASSLQGSSDNEQFF
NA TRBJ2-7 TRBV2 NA TGTGCCAGCGTCTCGGGGATCTCCTACGAGCAGTACTTC CASVSGISYEQYF
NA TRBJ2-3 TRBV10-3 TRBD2 TGTGCCATCAGTGAACTCTCTAGGCGGGAGGGGGTCTTGGACAGCACAGATACGCAGTATTTT CAISELSRREGVLDSTDTQYF
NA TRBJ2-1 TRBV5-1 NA TGCGCCAGCAGCTTACCGGGACTCAACTTTGAGCAGTTCTTC CASSLPGLNFEQFF
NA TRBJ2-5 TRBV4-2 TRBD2 TGTGCCAGCAGCCAAGGTGATAGCGGGGGGCAAGAGACCCAGTACTTC CASSQGDSGGQETQYF
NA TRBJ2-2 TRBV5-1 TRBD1 TGCGCCAGCAGCTATGGGACAGGGGAGGACACCGGGGAGCTGTTTTTT CASSYGTGEDTGELFF
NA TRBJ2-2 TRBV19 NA TGTGCCAGTAGTACATACACCGGGGAGCTGTTTTTT CASSTYTGELFF
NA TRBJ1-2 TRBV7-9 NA TGTGCCAGCAGCTTATCAGGGAGGGATGGCTACACCTTC CASSLSGRDGYTF
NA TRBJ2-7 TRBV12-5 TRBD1 TGTGCTAGTGGGCCCGGGACAGCTTACTACGAGCAGTACTTC CASGPGTAYYEQYF
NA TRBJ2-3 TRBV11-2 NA TGTGCCAGCAGCGAAAGTGGGGGGGCCCTTTATGGCACAGATACGCAGTATTTT CASSESGGALYGTDTQYF
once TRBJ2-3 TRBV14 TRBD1 TGTGCCAGCAGCACCCGGACAGGGGGCTTTAGTACGCAGTATTTT CASSTRTGGFSTQYF
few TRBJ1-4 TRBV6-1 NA TGTGCCAGCAGTGAAGCGCCAGGGCAACTGTTTTTT CASSEAPGQLFF
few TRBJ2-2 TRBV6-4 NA TGTGCCAGCAGTCGCGGTATGGGTTTGGACACCGGGGAGCTGTTTTTT CASSRGMGLDTGELFF
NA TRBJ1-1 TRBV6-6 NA TGTGCCAGCAGTCCACCGGAGACGAACACTGAAGCTTTCTTT CASSPPETNTEAFF
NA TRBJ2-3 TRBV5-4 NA TGTGCCAGCAGCTTGGCGGGGACACGTCCTGACACAGATACGCAGTATTTT CASSLAGTRPDTDTQYF
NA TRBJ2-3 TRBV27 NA TGTGCCAGCAGCGCTTTTAGTGGAGTCACAGATACGCAGTATTTT CASSAFSGVTDTQYF